Each of the 16 T cell receptor beta chains below was sequenced from the same sample in a study of shared clonotypes between healthy human individuals. CD45RO-negative, CCR7-positively selected cells formed the naive CD8 fraction, excluding terminally differentiated effector memory CD45RA+ cells. TCRdb's table, derived via immunoSEQ multiplex PCR, lists solely in-frame clones and lacks some. Of about 2 million clones listed, about 95% are singletons. The sequencing sample was made of naive CD8+ T cells sorted from blood. The receptor source for this set is a man aged 18 to 30 in good health.

V gene TRBV7-8 combines with J gene TRBJ2-3; D is tentatively TRBD1 or TRBD2 (5 bases each). The CDR3 length is 15 residues. Germline V gene lookup returns CDR1 SGHVS and CDR2 FQNEAQ. V was pared by 5 bases and J by 0 bases, with 12 bases between. CDR3 in DNA: TGTGCCAGCAGCCCAGGGACGGCGAGCACAGATACGCAGTATTTT. This sequence encodes CASSPGTASTDTQYF.

The CDR3 DNA sequence: TGTGCCAGCAGCCCCGTGAAGGAGCAGTACTTC. It yields the protein CASSPVKEQYF. This chain connects TRBV6-6 to TRBJ2-7; D not certain. Deletions cut 6 bases from V and 7 bases from J, with 10 bases between. Germline V lookup: CDR1 MNHNY, CDR2 SVGAGI (reference sequence). This CDR3 contains 11 residues.

The genes are TRBV2 and TRBJ1-3; D is possibly TRBD1 (5 bases). Germline V gene lookup returns CDR1 SNHLY and CDR2 FYNNEI. This CDR3 is 15 amino acids long. Trimming took off 4 bases at V and 2 bases at J, with 12 bases between the two ends. The CDR3, as DNA: TGTGCCAGCAGTGGGGGGAGGACCCCTGGAAACACCATATATTTT. Translation gives CASSGGRTPGNTIYF.

This chain uses TRBV23-1 with TRBJ2-5; either TRBD1 or TRBD2 may supply D (5 bases each). TRBV23-1 is sorted into the ORF group, with uncertain function. This CDR3 comprises 16 residues. Trimming pared 3 bases from V and 2 bases from J, leaving 16 bases between. CDR3 sequence (DNA): TGCGCCAGCAGTCAGGGACGCCGGACCCCGCAAGAGACCCAGTACTTC. Translation gives CASSQGRRTPQETQYF.

To note about this clone: This CDR3 is also generated by other DNA sequences in the sample. This chain links TRBV30 with TRBJ2-7; D is uncertain. CDR1 is GTSNPN and CDR2 is SVGIG in the germline V gene (reference sequence). Trimming removed 0 bases from V and 5 bases from J, with 5 bases in between. The CDR3 contains 11 residues. The CDR3 DNA reads TGTGCCTGGAGTGTACTCGACGAGCAGTACTTC. Amino acid sequence: CAWSVLDEQYF.

Only one count was recorded for this clone. The rearrangement uses TRBV6-5 and TRBJ2-1; 8 positions agree with TRBD2. In germline, CDR1 is MNHEY, CDR2 SVGAGI. V dropped 0 bases and J dropped 4; count of bases not matched to a gene: 5. CDR3 length equals 16 residues. The DNA of the CDR3 is TGTGCCAGCAGTTACTCGACTCGGGAGGGATACAATGAGCAGTTCTTC. Translating gives CASSYSTREGYNEQFF.

This clone occurred a few times. Other nucleotide sequences in the sample specify the same CDR3. The chain employs TRBV9 and TRBJ2-3; possible D gene TRBD1, 5 bases. The ends were cut back, 0 bases at V and 2 bases at J, with 7 bases in the middle. The germline V gene encodes CDR1 SGDLS and CDR2 YYNGEE. This CDR3 has 14 amino acids. CDR3 sequence: CASSVAGSTDTQYF. For the CDR3, the DNA is TGTGCCAGCAGCGTAGCAGGGTCCACAGATACGCAGTATTTT.

The rearrangement uses TRBV5-4 and TRBJ2-7; the D is unclear. From germline, CDR1 is SGHNT and CDR2 YYREEE (reference sequence). Trimming shortened V by 4 bases and J by 2 bases, and 16 bases separated the two germline ends. The CDR3 is 15 amino acids. CDR3 DNA sequence: TGTGCCAGCAGCCTGGATCCTATTAGCACCTACGAGCAGTACTTC. Protein: CASSLDPISTYEQYF.

The chain uses TRBV6-5 and TRBJ1-2; TRBD1 is a possible D gene (5 bases). The germline gives CDR1 MNHEY, CDR2 SVGAGI. This CDR3 has 14 amino acids. V was pared by 1 base and J by 6 bases, with 12 bases between. As DNA, the CDR3 is TGTGCCAGCAGTTACTGGTCGGCAGGGCATGGCTACACCTTC. Amino acid sequence: CASSYWSAGHGYTF.

The V gene is TRBV5-1, the J gene TRBJ2-3; a weak D match, TRBD2 (5 bases). Trimming cost V 0 bases and J 1 base, with 12 bases left between them. This CDR3 has 16 amino acids. Germline V gives CDR1 SGHRS, CDR2 YFSETQ. The CDR3 sequence: CASSLGERWGTDTQYF. The CDR3, as DNA: TGCGCCAGCAGCTTGGGAGAGCGGTGGGGCACAGATACGCAGTATTTT. The full variable domain, completed using reference TRBV5-1 and TRBJ2-3, is KAGVTQTPRYLIKTRGQQVTLSCSPISGHRSVSWYQQTPGQGLQFLFEYFSETQRNKGNFPGRFSGRQFSNSRSEMNVSTLELGDSALYLCASSLGERWGTDTQYFGPGTRLTVL.

This clone was observed once. This chain uses TRBV6-5 with TRBJ1-6; D is unresolved. This CDR3 comprises 16 residues. Germline loops: CDR1 MNHEY, CDR2 SVGAGI. Trimming removed 4 bases from V and 0 bases from J, with 10 bases in between. This CDR3 is CASSSPVSSYNSPLHF. The CDR3 DNA reads as TGTGCCAGCAGTTCCCCAGTAAGCTCCTATAATTCACCCCTCCACTTT.

The V call is TRBV10-3, the J call TRBJ2-3; D ambiguous. Trimming pared 0 bases from V and 1 base from J, leaving 11 bases between. The CDR3 runs to 16 residues. Germline-derived CDR1 and CDR2 are ENHRY and SYGVKD. The CDR3 nucleotides are TGTGCCATCAGTGAGTCGACGGACGGCCGCACAGATACGCAGTATTTT. This gives the protein CAISESTDGRTDTQYF.

The V gene is TRBV6-1, the J gene TRBJ1-2; tentatively, D is TRBD1 (5 bases). This CDR3 spans 15 amino acids. V dropped 7 bases and J dropped 0 bases, with 15 bases sitting between them. Germline values: CDR1 MNHNS, CDR2 SASEGT. CDR3 protein: CASNGLKGSNYGYTF. The CDR3, as DNA: TGTGCCAGCAACGGCCTTAAGGGGTCTAACTATGGCTACACCTTC.

This sequence joins TRBV5-6 and TRBJ2-3; D call uncertain. Looked up from germline, CDR1 is SGHDT and CDR2 is YYEEEE. The CDR3 length is 12 residues. The V end was cut by 4 bases, the J end by 6 bases, with 9 bases between. In nucleotides, the CDR3 is TGTGCCAGCAGCCGGCCCCTGGATACGCAGTATTTT. It yields the protein CASSRPLDTQYF.

The table lists this clone with a count of one. The chain recombines TRBV5-1 with TRBJ1-1, with TRBD1 matching 7 bases. The germline gives CDR1 SGHRS, CDR2 YFSETQ. This CDR3 has 15 amino acids. Unmatched junction bases numbered 3, after V lost 0 bases and J lost 1 base. In DNA form, the CDR3 reads TGCGCCAGCAGCTTGGTTAAGGGGGCGAACACTGAAGCTTTCTTT. As protein: CASSLVKGANTEAFF.

J is TRBJ2-1 and V is TRBV29-1, with 7 bases matching TRBD2. V shed 6 bases and J 7 bases; nucleotides not matched to a gene: 12. This CDR3 spans 14 amino acids. CDR1 is SQVTM, CDR2 ANQGSEA, per germline. The CDR3 here is CSVDTRTSINEQFF. The CDR3, as DNA: TGCAGCGTAGACACGAGGACTAGTATAAATGAGCAGTTCTTC.